The 9 T cell receptor beta chains given below trace back to one sample, sequenced in a study of blood T cell repertoires in COVID-19. Assay used: immunoSEQ multiplex PCR; TCRdb lists only in-frame clones, some missing. This table holds some 100,000 clones, roughly 88% found once. Sequenced sample: peripheral blood. The receptors here all came from an older woman with acute or convalescent COVID-19.

This clone was counted a few times. The chain couples TRBV6-5 to TRBJ2-1, with D perhaps TRBD1 (6 bases). The CDR3 totals 13 residues. Trimming took 5 bases from V and 9 from J, leaving 14 bases between them. Looked up from germline, CDR1 is MNHEY and CDR2 is SVGAGI. In DNA, the CDR3 is TGTGCCAGCAGTACCACAGGGATTGGTGAGCAGTTCTTC. This translates into CASSTTGIGEQFF.

J is TRBJ1-1 and V is TRBV27, with D perhaps TRBD1 (6 bases). The germline V gene has CDR1 MNHEY and CDR2 SMNVEV (reference sequence). Trimming took off 3 bases at V and 3 bases at J, with 26 bases between the two ends. The CDR3 sequence is 19 residues long. This CDR3 reads CASSFFRANRDLRHTEAFF. The CDR3 bases are TGTGCCAGCAGTTTTTTCAGAGCCAACAGGGATTTGAGGCACACTGAAGCTTTCTTT.

This chain links TRBV5-1 with TRBJ2-5, with TRBD2 identical over 10 bases. Germline loops: CDR1 SGHRS, CDR2 YFSETQ. V was pared by 7 bases and J by 5 bases, with 14 bases of the junction left unmatched. The CDR3 has 16 amino acids. The CDR3 bases are TGCGCCAGCGTATTCGGGGCTAGCGGGGGCACTGAGACCCAGTACTTC. This codes for CASVFGASGGTETQYF. Complete variable domain (other parts from reference TRBV5-1 and TRBJ2-5): KAGVTQTPRYLIKTRGQQVTLSCSPISGHRSVSWYQQTPGQGLQFLFEYFSETQRNKGNFPGRFSGRQFSNSRSEMNVSTLELGDSALYLCASVFGASGGTETQYFGPGTRLLVL.

The chain carries TRBV27 and TRBJ1-1, with 7 bases matching TRBD1. This CDR3 contains 15 residues. Trimming took 5 bases from V and 2 from J; bases not matched to a gene: 8. Germline assignment: CDR1 MNHEY and CDR2 SMNVEV (reference sequence). This CDR3 reads CASSINTGVNTEAFF. CDR3 in DNA: TGTGCCAGCAGTATCAATACAGGGGTTAACACTGAAGCTTTCTTT.

The gene calls are TRBV4-2 and TRBJ2-1; 13 bases are shared with TRBD2. The CDR3 is 18 amino acids. Trimming removed 4 bases from V and 5 bases from J; junction bases left unmatched: 11. The germline gives CDR1 LGHNA, CDR2 YNFKEQ. The DNA for the CDR3 is TGTGCCAGCAGCCGATCGACTAGCGGGGGGCACTTTGACAATGAGCAGTTCTTC. Translated, it gives CASSRSTSGGHFDNEQFF.

The chain recombines TRBV5-1 with TRBJ2-3, with D hard to call. The germline V gene encodes CDR1 SGHRS and CDR2 YFSETQ. The V end lost 1 base, the J end lost 0 bases, and 9 bases lay between the germline ends. This CDR3 is 15 amino acids long. The CDR3 here is CASSLSPGSTDTQYF. The CDR3 nucleotides read TGCGCCAGCAGCTTGTCACCGGGTAGCACAGATACGCAGTATTTT.

The gene calls are TRBV7-2 and TRBJ2-7; the D gene is possibly TRBD2 (7 bases). CDR1 is SGHTA and CDR2 is FQGNSA in the germline V gene. The V end lost 2 bases, the J end lost 6 bases, and 17 bases lay between the germline ends. The CDR3 spans 15 residues. The CDR3 reads CASSLRGAVPAEQYF. The DNA of the CDR3 is TGTGCCAGCAGCTTACGGGGGGCCGTACCGGCCGAGCAGTACTTC.

The chain is built from TRBV19 and TRBJ2-3, with D possibly TRBD2 on 6 matching bases. Germline CDR1 reads LNHDA; CDR2 reads SQIVND (reference sequence). V was shortened by 7 bases and J by 2 bases, with 13 bases between the two germline ends. The CDR3 consists of 14 residues. The CDR3 nucleotides read TGTGCCAGTAAGGGAGGAGCCCCCACAGATACGCAGTATTTT. It is translated as CASKGGAPTDTQYF.

The chain combines TRBV3-1 (or the pseudogene TRBV3-2) with TRBJ2-7; TRBD2 matches 11 bases. Trimming took 4 bases from V and 3 from J; bases not matched to a gene: 5. The V gene's germline CDR1 is LGHDT and CDR2 YNNKEL (reference sequence). The CDR3 sequence is 15 residues long. CDR3 coding DNA: TGTGCCAGCAGCCCCACTAGCGGGGGATACTACGAGCAGTACTTC. This encodes CASSPTSGGYYEQYF.